The 9 T cell receptor beta chains below all came from one sample that was sequenced in a study of vaccination and CD4 T cells after COVID-19. No antigen has been assigned to these receptors. Treatment in this sample: roughly nine-day PBMC culture with coronavirus spike peptide pools or control peptides (ViraFEST assay). Oncomine TCR Beta short-read sequencing was applied to DNA from cultured CD4+ T cells. TCRdb itself ran the PCR reads through MiXCR, one entry per CDR3 protein. The repertoire holds roughly 7,600 distinct CDR3 sequences, with 20% as singletons. The sample in question was CD4+ T cells from blood, cultured in vitro, obtained after SARS-CoV-2 vaccination. The source is a human donor who had recovered from COVID-19.

This clonotype was detected only a few times. The chain uses TRBV11-1 and TRBJ1-1; 10 nucleotides align to TRBD1. Germline V lookup: CDR1 SGHAT, CDR2 FQDESV (reference sequence). The CDR3 contains 14 residues. The V gene end was trimmed by 5 bases and the J gene end by 7 bases; junction bases not matched to a gene: 7. In DNA, the CDR3 is TGTGCCAGCAGCCCCGACAGGGGGCTTAATGAAGCTTTCTTT. This sequence encodes CASSPDRGLNEAFF.

This chain connects TRBV28 to TRBJ2-3, with 10 bases matching TRBD2. J was trimmed by 1 base and V by 4 bases; bases with no gene match: 5. Germline CDR1 MDHEN, CDR2 SYDVKM. This CDR3 is 16 amino acids long. The CDR3 region has the DNA TGTGCCAGCAGTTCTGGGACTAGCGTGGGCACAGATACGCAGTATTTT. Its translation is CASSSGTSVGTDTQYF.

The chain links TRBV18 to TRBJ2-1; D ambiguous. The V gene lost 1 base and the J gene lost 7 bases, with 5 bases spanning the gap. CDR3 size: 12 residues. The germline V gene encodes CDR1 KGHSH and CDR2 LQKENI. CDR3 loop: CASSPLTNEQFF. The DNA of the CDR3 is TGTGCCAGCTCACCACTGACAAATGAGCAGTTCTTC.

In its sample, this clonotype is medium-sized. V usage is TRBV6-1 and J usage is TRBJ2-5; D perhaps matches TRBD1 (6 bases). CDR1 MNHNS and CDR2 SASEGT come from the germline V gene. CDR3 size: 13 residues. Trimming removed 6 bases at V and 9 bases at J, with 17 bases between. The CDR3 DNA follows: TGTGCCAGCAGCCTACAGGGCGAGGGGGCCCAGTACTTC. As protein: CASSLQGEGAQYF.

This clonotype was counted between two and nine times. V and J are TRBV19 and TRBJ2-7, with D tentatively TRBD1 (6 bases). CDR1 and CDR2 from the germline V gene are LNHDA and SQIVND (reference sequence). Deletions cut 4 bases from V and 2 bases from J, with 12 bases between. This CDR3 has 14 residues. CDR3 sequence (DNA): TGTGCCAGTAGTACCATCGACAGGCCCTACGAGCAGTACTTC. It translates to CASSTIDRPYEQYF. The variable domain in full, with the rest retrieved from reference TRBV19 and TRBJ2-7, is DGGITQSPKYLFRKEGQNVTLSCEQNLNHDAMYWYRQDPGQGLRLIYYSQIVNDFQKGDIAEGYSVSREKKESFPLTVTSAQKNPTAFYLCASSTIDRPYEQYFGPGTRLTVT.

This clonotype was found a few times. The J gene is TRBJ1-2, the V gene TRBV10-3; D is unclear. The V and J ends lost 8 bases and 8 bases respectively, with 18 bases between them. CDR3 length: 13 residues. CDR1 and CDR2 (germline): ENHRY, SYGVKD. CDR3 DNA: TGTGCCATCGTTACCGACCTCTCTAAGGGCTACACCTTC. Its translation is CAIVTDLSKGYTF.

This clonotype was counted once. The gene calls are TRBV2 and TRBJ2-3; D is perhaps TRBD2 (5 bases). Germline lookup yields CDR1 SNHLY and CDR2 FYNNEI. The CDR3 runs 14 residues. V was cut by 6 bases and J by 0 bases, with 10 bases left in between. The CDR3 loop is CASRFLASTDTQYF. The DNA of the CDR3 is TGTGCCAGCAGATTCCTAGCCAGCACAGATACGCAGTATTTT.

This clonotype is medium-sized (0.01 to 0.1%). V is TRBV20-1 and J is TRBJ2-7; TRBD1 or TRBD2 may be the D gene (5 bases each). Germline CDR1 is DFQATT and CDR2 is SNEGSKA (reference sequence). V was trimmed by 3 bases and J by 2 bases, leaving 14 bases between them. There are 14 residues in the CDR3. For the CDR3, the DNA is TGCAGTGCTAGCTCCTACCGGGGCCCCTACGAGCAGTACTTC. Protein product: CSASSYRGPYEQYF.

A few counts support this clonotype. The chain uses TRBV30 and TRBJ1-5, with D tentatively TRBD1 (5 bases). Per the germline V gene, CDR1 is GTSNPN and CDR2 is SVGIG (reference sequence). V dropped 0 bases and J dropped 7 bases, with 10 bases sitting between them. The CDR3 totals 13 residues. Here the CDR3 reads CAWSVSGLQPQHF. The CDR3 DNA sequence: TGTGCCTGGAGTGTATCGGGGCTCCAGCCCCAGCATTTT.